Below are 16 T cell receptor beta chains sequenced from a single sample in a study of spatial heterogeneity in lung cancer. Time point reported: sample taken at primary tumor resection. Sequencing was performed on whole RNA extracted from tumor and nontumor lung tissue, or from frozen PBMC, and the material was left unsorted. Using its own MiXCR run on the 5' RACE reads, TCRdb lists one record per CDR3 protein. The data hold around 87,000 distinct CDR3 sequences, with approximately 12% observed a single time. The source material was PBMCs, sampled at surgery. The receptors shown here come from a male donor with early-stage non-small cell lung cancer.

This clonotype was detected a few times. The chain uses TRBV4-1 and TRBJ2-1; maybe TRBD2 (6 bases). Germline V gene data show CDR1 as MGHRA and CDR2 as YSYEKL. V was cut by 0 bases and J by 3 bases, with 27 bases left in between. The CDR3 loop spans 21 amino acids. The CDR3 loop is CASSQDPEAGSFGSDYNEQFF. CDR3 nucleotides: TGCGCCAGCAGCCAAGATCCAGAGGCCGGATCCTTCGGGAGTGACTACAATGAGCAGTTCTTC.

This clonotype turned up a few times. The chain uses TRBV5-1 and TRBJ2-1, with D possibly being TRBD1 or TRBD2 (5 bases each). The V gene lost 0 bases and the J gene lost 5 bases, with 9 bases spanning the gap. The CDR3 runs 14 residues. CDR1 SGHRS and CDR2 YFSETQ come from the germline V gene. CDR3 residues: CASSLEGRDNEQFF. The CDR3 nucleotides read TGCGCCAGCAGCTTGGAGGGACGAGACAATGAGCAGTTCTTC.

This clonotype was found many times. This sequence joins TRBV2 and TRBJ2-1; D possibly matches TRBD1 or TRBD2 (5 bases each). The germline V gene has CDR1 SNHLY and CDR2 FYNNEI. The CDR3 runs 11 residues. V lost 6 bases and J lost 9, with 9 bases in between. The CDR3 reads CASRMGVEQFF. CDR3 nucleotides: TGTGCCAGCAGGATGGGGGTTGAGCAGTTCTTC.

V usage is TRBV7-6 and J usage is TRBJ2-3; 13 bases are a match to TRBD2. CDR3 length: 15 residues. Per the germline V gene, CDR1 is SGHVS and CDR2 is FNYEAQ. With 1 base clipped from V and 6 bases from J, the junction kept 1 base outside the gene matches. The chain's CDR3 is CASSLEGLAGDTQYF. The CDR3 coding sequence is TGTGCCAGCAGCTTAGAGGGACTAGCGGGGGATACGCAGTATTTT.

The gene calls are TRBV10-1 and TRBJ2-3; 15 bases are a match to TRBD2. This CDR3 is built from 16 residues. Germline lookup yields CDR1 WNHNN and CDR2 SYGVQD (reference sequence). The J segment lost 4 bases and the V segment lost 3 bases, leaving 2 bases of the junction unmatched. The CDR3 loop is CASSDRTSGGADTQYF. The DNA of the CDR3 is TGCGCCAGCAGTGATCGGACTAGCGGGGGGGCAGATACGCAGTATTTT.

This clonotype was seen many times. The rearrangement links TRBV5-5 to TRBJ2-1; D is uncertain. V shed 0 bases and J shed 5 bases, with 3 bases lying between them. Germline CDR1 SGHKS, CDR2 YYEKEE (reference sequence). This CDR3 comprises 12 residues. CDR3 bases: TGTGCCAGCAGCTTGGAGAACAATGAGCAGTTCTTC. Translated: CASSLENNEQFF.

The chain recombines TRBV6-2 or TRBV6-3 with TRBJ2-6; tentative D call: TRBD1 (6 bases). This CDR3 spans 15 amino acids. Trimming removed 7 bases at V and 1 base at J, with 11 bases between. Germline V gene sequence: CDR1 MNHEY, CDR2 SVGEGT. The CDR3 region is CASTVGASGANVLTF. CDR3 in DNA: TGTGCCAGCACCGTGGGGGCGTCTGGGGCCAACGTCCTGACTTTC.

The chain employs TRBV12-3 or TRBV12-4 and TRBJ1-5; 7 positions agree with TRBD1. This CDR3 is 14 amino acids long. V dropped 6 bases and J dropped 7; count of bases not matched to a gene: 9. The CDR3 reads CASSQQGNKQPQHF. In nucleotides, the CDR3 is TGTGCCAGCAGCCAACAGGGGAATAAACAGCCCCAGCATTTT.

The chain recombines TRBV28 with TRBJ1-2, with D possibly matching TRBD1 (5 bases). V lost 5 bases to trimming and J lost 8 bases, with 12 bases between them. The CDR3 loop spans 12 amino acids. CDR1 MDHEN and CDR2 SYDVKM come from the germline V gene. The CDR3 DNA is TGTGCCAGCAGTCGGGGACGCCCAGGCTACACCTTC. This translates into CASSRGRPGYTF.

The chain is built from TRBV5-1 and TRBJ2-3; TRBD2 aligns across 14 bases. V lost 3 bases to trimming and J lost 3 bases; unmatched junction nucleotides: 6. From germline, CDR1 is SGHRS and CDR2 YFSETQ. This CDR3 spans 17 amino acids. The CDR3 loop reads CASSSRTSGRITDTQYF. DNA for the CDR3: TGCGCCAGCAGCTCCCGGACTAGCGGGAGGATAACAGATACGCAGTATTTT.

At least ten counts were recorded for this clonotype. The CDR3 sequence: CASSPGDRTWDEQYF. The CDR3 nucleotides read TGTGCCAGCAGTCCAGGGGACAGGACTTGGGACGAGCAGTACTTC. The J gene is TRBJ2-7, the V gene TRBV28; TRBD1 matches 8 bases. Germline trimming cut 5 bases from V and 5 bases from J; bases unmatched to any gene: 11. The CDR3 totals 15 residues. CDR1 MDHEN and CDR2 SYDVKM come from the germline V gene.

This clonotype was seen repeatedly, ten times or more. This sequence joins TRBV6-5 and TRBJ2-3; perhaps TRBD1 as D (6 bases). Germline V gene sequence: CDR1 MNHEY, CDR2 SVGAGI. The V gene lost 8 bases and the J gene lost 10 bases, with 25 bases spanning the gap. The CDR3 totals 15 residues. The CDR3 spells CASSQSQQGPSPQYF. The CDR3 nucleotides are TGTGCCAGCTCCCAGAGCCAACAGGGACCATCTCCGCAGTATTTT.

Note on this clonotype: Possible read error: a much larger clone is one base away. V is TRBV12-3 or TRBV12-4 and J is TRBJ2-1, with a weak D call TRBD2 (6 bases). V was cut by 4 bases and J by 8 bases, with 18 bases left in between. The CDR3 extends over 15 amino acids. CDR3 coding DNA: TGTGCCAGCAGTTCCGGGACTTTCGGCCTGGATGAGCAGTTCTTC. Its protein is CASSSGTFGLDEQFF.

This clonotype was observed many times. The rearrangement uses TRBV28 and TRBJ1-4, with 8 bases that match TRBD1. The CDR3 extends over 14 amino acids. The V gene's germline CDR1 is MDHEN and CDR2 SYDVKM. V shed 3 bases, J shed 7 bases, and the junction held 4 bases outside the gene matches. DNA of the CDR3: TGTGCCAGCAGTTTGACAGGGGTAGCTGAAAAACTGTTTTTT. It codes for CASSLTGVAEKLFF.

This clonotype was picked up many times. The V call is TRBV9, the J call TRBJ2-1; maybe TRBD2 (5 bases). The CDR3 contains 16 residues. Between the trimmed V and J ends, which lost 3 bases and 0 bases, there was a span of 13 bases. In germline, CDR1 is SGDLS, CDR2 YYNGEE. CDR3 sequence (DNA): TGTGCCAGCAGCGGAAGAAGTGGGAGCTCCTACAATGAGCAGTTCTTC. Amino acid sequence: CASSGRSGSSYNEQFF.

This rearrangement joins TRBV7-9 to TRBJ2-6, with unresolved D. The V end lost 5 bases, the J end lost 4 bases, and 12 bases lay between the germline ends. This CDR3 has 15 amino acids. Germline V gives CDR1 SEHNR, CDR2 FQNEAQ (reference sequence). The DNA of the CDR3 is TGTGCCAGCAGCAACGGGTCTTTGGGGGCCAACGTCCTGACTTTC. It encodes CASSNGSLGANVLTF.